A single sample gave rise to the 15 T cell receptor beta chains below, sequenced in a study of beta chain features in type 1 diabetes. General study findings and limits: There was a moderate but significant shortening of TCRB CDR3s in all four CD4+ subsets of Type 1 diabetes patients.

What was sequenced were expressed TCRB transcripts, since all of the isolated RNA had been reverse transcribed. Clones were read by immunoSEQ multiplex PCR, and TCRdb kept only the in-frame ones, dropping some. The table has fewer than 350,000 clones, 15% seen once; the top ten hold 0.015% to 0.017%. These TCRs' antigens remain unknown. The sequenced sample consisted of naive CD4+ T cells from blood. Source of these receptors: a man aged 18 to 30 with type 1 diabetes.

A remark on this clone: Other DNA sequences from this sample encode an identical CDR3 as well. J is TRBJ1-1 and V is TRBV7-9, with D tentatively TRBD1 (6 bases). V lost 1 base to trimming and J lost 4 bases, with 7 bases between them. The germline V gene encodes CDR1 SEHNR and CDR2 FQNEAQ (reference sequence). The CDR3 is made up of 13 amino acids. The CDR3 loop is CASSLGGGTEAFF. CDR3 nucleotide sequence: TGTGCCAGCAGCTTAGGAGGGGGCACTGAAGCTTTCTTT. The entire variable domain, with the rest obtained from reference TRBV7-9 and TRBJ1-1, is as follows: DTGVSQNPRHKITKRGQNVTFRCDPISEHNRLYWYRQTLGQGPEFLTYFQNEAQLEKSRLLSDRFSAERPKGSFSTLEIQRTEQGDSAMYLCASSLGGGTEAFFGQGTRLTVV.

This clone was seen a few times. The CDR3: CASSWTGGSYNEQFF. The DNA for the CDR3 is TGTGCCAGCAGCTGGACAGGGGGCTCCTACAATGAGCAGTTCTTC. The chain is built from TRBV7-9 and TRBJ2-1; 10 bases are a match to TRBD1. The CDR3 is 15 residues long. Germline loops: CDR1 SEHNR, CDR2 FQNEAQ (reference sequence). The V segment lost 4 bases and the J segment 0 bases; nucleotides outside the gene matches: 0.

This clone was detected only a few times. Sequence at one end of the junction differs from germline and may be a read error. The rearrangement uses TRBV5-1 and TRBJ2-7; 9 positions agree with TRBD2. The CDR3 is 15 residues long. Germline lookup yields CDR1 SGHRS and CDR2 YFSETQ. CDR3 bases: TGCGCCAGCAGCCCCCCAGCGGGGGGCTCCCACGAGCAGTACTTC. Protein: CASSPPAGGSHEQYF.

This clone appeared a few times. The chain employs TRBV5-1 and TRBJ2-3; TRBD1 is a possible D gene (5 bases). Trimming removed 0 bases at V and 0 bases at J, with 14 bases between. Looked up from germline, CDR1 is SGHRS and CDR2 is YFSETQ. This CDR3 contains 17 residues. The CDR3 here is CASSLAKGAVSTDTQYF. In nucleotides, the CDR3 is TGCGCCAGCAGCTTGGCCAAAGGGGCGGTGAGCACAGATACGCAGTATTTT.

This clone was found a few times. The V gene is TRBV11-2, the J gene TRBJ1-2; 10 bases match TRBD1. After removal of 3 bases from V and 3 bases from J, the junction contained 1 base not matched to a gene. Germline V gene data show CDR1 as SGHAT and CDR2 as FQNNGV. The CDR3 loop spans 14 amino acids. The CDR3 here is CASSFGTGDYGYTF. CDR3 sequence (DNA): TGTGCCAGCAGCTTCGGGACAGGGGACTATGGCTACACCTTC.

The CDR3 is CASNRRGVRNQPQHF. The CDR3 DNA sequence: TGTGCCAGTAACCGGAGGGGTGTACGCAATCAGCCCCAGCATTTT. The chain joins TRBV28 to TRBJ1-5; D perhaps matches TRBD1 (5 bases). V gave up 9 bases and J gave up 2 bases, with 17 bases separating them. CDR3 size: 15 residues. Germline V lookup: CDR1 MDHEN, CDR2 SYDVKM.

This clone was picked up a small number of times. This chain links TRBV27 with TRBJ1-2, with 9 positions matching TRBD1. The CDR3 length is 14 residues. The germline CDR1 and CDR2 sequences are MNHEY and SMNVEV (reference sequence). Trimming took 5 bases from V and 0 from J; bases not matched to a gene: 1. The CDR3 nucleotides read TGTGCCAGCAGTCGGACAGGGGCTAACTATGGCTACACCTTC. Residues: CASSRTGANYGYTF.

This clone occurred a few times. The chain is built from TRBV30 and TRBJ2-6; no clear D gene. This CDR3 spans 15 amino acids. Trimming left V 2 bases short and J 0 bases short, with 8 bases between. Germline CDR1 GTSNPN, CDR2 SVGIG (reference sequence). Here the CDR3 DNA reads TGTGCCTGGAGTTCGGGTAGCTCTGGGGCCAACGTCCTGACTTTC. Translation: CAWSSGSSGANVLTF.

The gene calls are TRBV19 and TRBJ1-5; D is possibly TRBD1 (6 bases). Germline CDR1 reads LNHDA; CDR2 reads SQIVND (reference sequence). The CDR3 runs 16 residues. The V gene lost 4 bases and the J gene lost 6 bases, with 19 bases spanning the gap. The CDR3 loop reads CASSNEEGGRGQPQHF. For the CDR3, the DNA is TGTGCCAGTAGTAATGAGGAAGGGGGACGGGGTCAGCCCCAGCATTTT.

The chain carries TRBV7-9 and TRBJ2-5; 11 bases agree with TRBD2. CDR3 length equals 16 residues. Trimming cost V 0 bases and J 6 bases; bases outside gene matches: 6. The germline V gene encodes CDR1 SEHNR and CDR2 FQNEAQ (reference sequence). The CDR3 bases are TGTGCCAGCAGCTTAGCTACTAGCGGGAGCAGACAGACCCAGTACTTC. Translated, it gives CASSLATSGSRQTQYF.

This clone was detected a few times. V and J are TRBV30 and TRBJ2-1; D is unclear. V dropped 4 bases and J dropped 7 bases, with 8 bases sitting between them. Germline V CDR1 and CDR2: GTSNPN, SVGIG (reference sequence). This CDR3 spans 11 amino acids. This CDR3 is CAWNVLNEQFF. In DNA, the CDR3 is TGTGCCTGGAACGTCCTAAATGAGCAGTTCTTC.

This clone was seen a few times. The chain has TRBV7-2 and TRBJ2-5; 8 bases fit TRBD1. V was clipped by 4 bases and J by 4 bases; unmatched bases: 8. Germline assignment: CDR1 SGHTA and CDR2 FQGNSA. The CDR3 totals 15 residues. CDR3 bases: TGTGCCAGCAGCTCGACATACGACAGGGGAGAGACCCAGTACTTC. Amino acids: CASSSTYDRGETQYF.

The chain combines TRBV7-2 with TRBJ2-1; 9 nucleotides match TRBD1. Losses at the gene ends were 4 bases for V and 4 bases for J; bases not matched to a gene: 5. The CDR3 sequence is 15 residues long. Germline V gives CDR1 SGHTA, CDR2 FQGNSA. In DNA, the CDR3 is TGTGCCAGCAGCTCGGACAGGGGCCCATACAATGAGCAGTTCTTC. Its protein product is CASSSDRGPYNEQFF.

J is TRBJ1-1 and V is TRBV20-1; D gene unclear. Per the germline V gene, CDR1 is DFQATT and CDR2 is SNEGSKA (reference sequence). The length of the CDR3 is 11 residues. The CDR3 DNA is TGCAGAGTACAAATGAACACTGAAGCTTTCTTT. It translates to CRVQMNTEAFF.

The rearrangement joins TRBV5-1 to TRBJ2-5; D possibly corresponds to TRBD2 (5 bases). V was pared by 4 bases and J by 13 bases, with 17 bases between. In germline, CDR1 is SGHRS, CDR2 YFSETQ. The CDR3 is 12 residues long. In DNA form, the CDR3 reads TGCGCCAGCAGCGCGGACGGAGGTCCCCCGTACTTC. Encoded protein: CASSADGGPPYF.